This entry concerns a single T cell receptor beta chain. TCRdb's copy holds only in-frame clones and misses some; the assay was immunoSEQ multiplex PCR. Of tens of thousands of clones listed, 75% to 90% are singletons. This sample is drawn from a study of OX40 agonist ivuxolimab in advanced cancers. In the study overall: The dose-escalation cohort had hepatocellular carcinoma, melanoma, renal cell or head and neck cancer. One patient with hepatocellular carcinoma and two with cutaneous melanoma, three in all, had partial responses.

The ends were cut back, 4 bases at V and 1 base at J, with 7 bases in the middle. The CDR3 sequence is 13 residues long. Germline-derived CDR1 and CDR2 are SGHTA and FQGTGA. This specimen was CD4+ or CD8+ T cells sorted from blood, taken in a trial of the OX40 agonist ivuxolimab. The chain links TRBV7-3 to TRBJ1-1; D perhaps matches TRBD1 (5 bases). The sequence was collected from an adult with an advanced solid tumor such as melanoma, head and neck, liver or kidney cancer. The CDR3 bases are TGTGCCAGCAGCTCGGGGCAGAACACTGAAGCTTTCTTT. It codes for CASSSGQNTEAFF.